The clone carrying this TCR beta chain was counted a single time. Looked up from germline, CDR1 is SGHTA and CDR2 is FQGTGA. The CDR3 loop spans 15 amino acids. The ends were cut back, 5 bases at V and 0 bases at J, with 8 bases in the middle. The PCR ran on 60 Vbeta and 13 Jbeta primers. Sequencing used immunoSEQ multiplex PCR; TCRdb keeps in-frame clones, though not all of them. The sample comprises around 150,000 clones, 70% to 80% of which are singletons, and more than 1.4% rests with the top ten. This sample is part of a study of cytomegalovirus exposure and HLA in healthy donors. Overall study context: Out of about 179 million T cells, an earlier analysis found about 120 million unique TCR beta sequences in total.

The sample taken for sequencing was PBMCs. This TCR derives from a male donor in good health and CMV-seronegative. The chain carries TRBV7-3 and TRBJ2-6; perhaps TRBD2 as D (6 bases). This chain's CDR3 is CASSRGTSGANVLTF. Written as DNA, the CDR3 is TGTGCCAGCAGCCGGGGGACCTCTGGGGCCAACGTCCTGACTTTC.